One and the same sample provided the 5 T cell receptor beta chains below, sequenced in a study of T-cell memory formation after mild COVID-19. Each CDR3 protein is one row after TCRdb ran MiXCR on the 5' RACE reads. Among hundreds of thousands of distinct CDR3 sequences listed, over 15% were seen once. The specimen sequenced was PBMCs or a T cell subset sorted from them (not recorded which). These receptors were obtained from an adult woman who had mild COVID-19 (a few samples of this study predate the infection). Cell type and time point are not known.

The chain employs TRBV5-6 and TRBJ1-4, with D unresolved. CDR3 length: 15 amino acids. Trimming took off 3 bases at V and 0 bases at J, with 9 bases between the two ends. Germline values: CDR1 SGHDT, CDR2 YYEEEE. CDR3 sequence (DNA): TGTGCCAGCAGCTCCACTGAAGCAACTAATGAAAAACTGTTTTTT. The encoded protein is CASSSTEATNEKLFF.

This clonotype was seen a few times. The chain couples TRBV18 to TRBJ1-1; maybe TRBD1 (5 bases). The germline CDR1 and CDR2 sequences are KGHSH and LQKENI. The V gene lost 0 bases and the J gene lost 0 bases, with 11 bases spanning the gap. The CDR3 has 16 amino acids. The CDR3 region has the DNA TGTGCCAGCTCACCACCCCGGACAACCTTGAACACTGAAGCTTTCTTT. Translation: CASSPPRTTLNTEAFF.

The rearrangement links TRBV10-3 to TRBJ2-1; 10 bases align to TRBD1. In germline, CDR1 is ENHRY, CDR2 SYGVKD. The J segment lost 1 base and the V segment lost 0 bases, leaving 6 bases of the junction unmatched. CDR3 length: 18 residues. The CDR3 DNA sequence: TGTGCCATCAGTGAGTCAAACGGACAGGGGGTGTCCTACAATGAGCAGTTCTTC. Protein sequence: CAISESNGQGVSYNEQFF.

This chain connects TRBV7-9 to TRBJ1-1; 7 nucleotides line up with TRBD1. The CDR3 length is 15 residues. Trimming took 1 base from V and 1 from J; bases not matched to a gene: 3. Germline CDR1 and CDR2: SEHNR and FQNEAQ (reference sequence). The CDR3 reads CASSLGQGENTEAFF. CDR3 coding DNA: TGTGCCAGCAGCTTAGGTCAGGGGGAGAACACTGAAGCTTTCTTT.

This clonotype was counted only a few times. The chain couples TRBV7-9 to TRBJ1-1; D uncertain. The ends were cut back, 1 base at V and 6 bases at J, with 6 bases in the middle. CDR1 is SEHNR and CDR2 is FQNEAQ in the germline V gene (reference sequence). There are 12 residues in the CDR3. The CDR3: CASSLGPAEAFF. In nucleotides, the CDR3 is TGTGCCAGCAGCTTAGGGCCGGCTGAAGCTTTCTTT.